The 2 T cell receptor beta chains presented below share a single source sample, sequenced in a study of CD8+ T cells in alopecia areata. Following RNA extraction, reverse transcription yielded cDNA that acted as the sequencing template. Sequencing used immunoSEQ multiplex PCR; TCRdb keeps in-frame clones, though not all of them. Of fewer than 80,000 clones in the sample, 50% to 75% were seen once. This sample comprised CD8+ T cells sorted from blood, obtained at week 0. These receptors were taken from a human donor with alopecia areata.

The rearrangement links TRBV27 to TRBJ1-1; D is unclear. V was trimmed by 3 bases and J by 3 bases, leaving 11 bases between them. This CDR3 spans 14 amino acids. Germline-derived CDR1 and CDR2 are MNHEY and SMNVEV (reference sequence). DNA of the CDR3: TGTGCCAGCAGTTTGCGTGGATTCGACACTGAAGCTTTCTTT. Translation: CASSLRGFDTEAFF.

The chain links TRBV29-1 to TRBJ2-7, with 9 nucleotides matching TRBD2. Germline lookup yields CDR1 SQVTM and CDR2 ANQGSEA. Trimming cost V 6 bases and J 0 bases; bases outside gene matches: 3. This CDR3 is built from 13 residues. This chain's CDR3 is CSVSSGNSYEQYF. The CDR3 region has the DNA TGCAGCGTCTCTAGCGGGAACTCCTACGAGCAGTACTTC.